The 29 T cell receptor beta chains presented below share a single source sample, sequenced in a study of T cells after posttransplantation cyclophosphamide. Clones were sequenced by immunoSEQ multiplex PCR, and TCRdb holds only the in-frame ones, with some missing. Among about 11,000 clones listed, about 85% were seen once. Busulfan-fludarabine conditioning, marrow transplant, and cyclophosphamide on days +3 and +4 were administered. The sample consisted of PBMCs, taken about 62 months after allogeneic stem cell transplant with posttransplant cyclophosphamide. The receptor set was obtained from a female patient aged 45-60 years who received an allogeneic stem cell transplant from a related donor, was CMV-positive, and had no GVHD. Some of the T cells might come from the graft donor.

This clone was seen only a few times. The rearrangement joins TRBV6-6 to TRBJ1-5; perhaps TRBD1 as D (5 bases). V shed 2 bases and J shed 7 bases, with 9 bases lying between them. CDR3 length: 13 amino acids. Germline assignment: CDR1 MNHNY and CDR2 SVGAGI (reference sequence). Here the CDR3 reads CASSYTTGQPQHF. The CDR3 DNA sequence: TGTGCCAGCAGTTACACAACAGGACAGCCCCAGCATTTT.

The chain carries TRBV7-3 and TRBJ2-1, with D maybe TRBD2 (6 bases). The CDR3 loop spans 15 amino acids. Germline V gives CDR1 SGHTA, CDR2 FQGTGA. V was trimmed by 1 base and J by 9 bases, leaving 16 bases between them. The CDR3 reads CASSLSPSVRGEQFF. The CDR3 bases are TGTGCCAGCAGCTTAAGTCCTAGCGTTAGGGGTGAGCAGTTCTTC. Full variable domain (outside the CDR3, taken from reference TRBV7-3 and TRBJ2-1): GAGVSQTPSNKVTEKGKYVELRCDPISGHTALYWYRQSLGQGPEFLIYFQGTGAADDSGLPNDRFFAVRPEGSVSTLKIQRTERGDSAVYLCASSLSPSVRGEQFFGPGTRLTVL.

J is TRBJ1-2 and V is TRBV7-3, with D uncertain. Per germline, CDR1 SGHTA and CDR2 FQGTGA. Trimming pared 1 base from V and 6 bases from J, leaving 12 bases between. The length of the CDR3 is 14 residues. The CDR3 loop reads CASSLNGPGDGYTF. The CDR3 coding sequence is TGTGCCAGCAGCTTAAACGGGCCCGGGGATGGCTACACCTTC.

The rearrangement uses TRBV10-3 and TRBJ2-7; the match to TRBD2 covers 10 bases. The ends lost 3 bases at V and 1 base at J; junction bases unmatched: 6. Germline V gene lookup returns CDR1 ENHRY and CDR2 SYGVKD. There are 16 residues in the CDR3. CDR3: CAISEGLAGVSYEQYF. Written as DNA, the CDR3 is TGTGCCATCAGTGAAGGGCTAGCGGGAGTGTCCTACGAGCAGTACTTC.

V and J are TRBV7-2 and TRBJ2-5, with TRBD2 matching 11 bases. Germline trimming cut 5 bases from V and 5 bases from J; bases unmatched to any gene: 10. CDR3 length: 16 residues. CDR1 and CDR2 from the germline V gene are SGHTA and FQGNSA. The CDR3 coding sequence is TGTGCCAGCAGCAATAGCGGGAGGGCCGAGTCGGAGACCCAGTACTTC. Protein sequence: CASSNSGRAESETQYF.

The chain couples TRBV29-1 to TRBJ2-5, with a tentative D call TRBD1 (6 bases). V was clipped by 6 bases and J by 1 base, with 24 bases between them. Germline V gene lookup returns CDR1 SQVTM and CDR2 ANQGSEA. This CDR3 region has 17 residues. CDR3 DNA: TGCAGCGTCGCCGGGATAACGGGTCTAGGGGGCCAAGAGACCCAGTACTTC. Its translation: CSVAGITGLGGQETQYF.

In this sample, this clone turned up a few times. The chain is built from TRBV27 and TRBJ2-4; the D is unclear. V was clipped by 2 bases and J by 0 bases, with 11 bases between them. The germline gives CDR1 MNHEY, CDR2 SMNVEV (reference sequence). The length of the CDR3 is 16 residues. CDR3 sequence: CASSLVLTEAKNIQYF. CDR3 coding DNA: TGTGCCAGCAGTTTAGTCCTTACTGAAGCCAAAAACATTCAGTACTTC.

This clone was observed once. The chain carries TRBV6-6 and TRBJ2-7; TRBD1 matches 8 bases. The CDR3 has 16 amino acids. Trimming removed 6 bases from V and 3 bases from J; junction bases left unmatched: 13. Germline assignment: CDR1 MNHNY and CDR2 SVGAGI (reference sequence). CDR3 region: CASRGSAQGAGYEQYF. CDR3 bases: TGTGCCAGCAGGGGTAGCGCCCAGGGGGCTGGCTACGAGCAGTACTTC.

This chain joins TRBV9 and TRBJ2-1; TRBD2 agrees at 7 bases. Trimming took 0 bases from V and 0 from J; bases not matched to a gene: 3. There are 16 residues in the CDR3. The germline V gene encodes CDR1 SGDLS and CDR2 YYNGEE. The CDR3 nucleotides read TGTGCCAGCAGCGTAGTAAGGACTAGCTCCTACAATGAGCAGTTCTTC. It is translated as CASSVVRTSSYNEQFF.

The V call is TRBV30, the J call TRBJ1-1; D may be TRBD1 (6 bases). Trimming removed 1 base at V and 0 bases at J, with 21 bases between. The germline gives CDR1 GTSNPN, CDR2 SVGIG (reference sequence). The CDR3 consists of 18 residues. Here the CDR3 reads CAWSDLRTEYHLNTEAFF. Here the CDR3 DNA reads TGTGCCTGGAGTGACCTAAGGACAGAATACCATCTGAACACTGAAGCTTTCTTT.

The CDR3 sequence: CASRGLADTGELFF. The CDR3 DNA is TGTGCCAGCCGGGGACTAGCGGACACCGGGGAGCTGTTTTTT. The gene calls are TRBV2 and TRBJ2-2; 11 nucleotides line up with TRBD2. The germline CDR1 and CDR2 sequences are SNHLY and FYNNEI. The CDR3 consists of 14 residues. The V segment lost 8 bases and the J segment 3 bases; nucleotides outside the gene matches: 2.

J is TRBJ2-7 and V is TRBV4-2; 9 bases fit TRBD1. CDR1 is LGHNA and CDR2 is YNFKEQ in the germline V gene. The CDR3 runs to 16 residues. The V gene end was trimmed by 1 base and the J gene end by 2 bases; junction bases not matched to a gene: 6. DNA of the CDR3: TGTGCCAGCAGCCAAGCCTCCGGGACAGGGACCTACGAGCAGTACTTC. It yields the protein CASSQASGTGTYEQYF.

The rearrangement joins TRBV19 to TRBJ2-7, with 12 bases identical to TRBD2. This CDR3 contains 16 residues. The germline V gene encodes CDR1 LNHDA and CDR2 SQIVND (reference sequence). V trimming: 7 bases; J trimming: 4 bases; junction bases outside the gene matches: 11. DNA of the CDR3: TGTGCCAGTATGCCGATCGGGACTAGCGGGTCATACGAGCAGTACTTC. Translation gives CASMPIGTSGSYEQYF.

J is TRBJ1-2 and V is TRBV7-9; D is undetermined. V lost 5 bases and J 4 bases, leaving 11 bases between the germline ends. The CDR3 has 13 amino acids. Per the germline V gene, CDR1 is SEHNR and CDR2 is FQNEAQ (reference sequence). CDR3 DNA: TGTGCCAGCAGCCCTACCAGAGGCTATGGCTACACCTTC. Its translation: CASSPTRGYGYTF.

This rearrangement joins TRBV7-2 to TRBJ2-1; tentatively, D is TRBD1 (6 bases). Between the trimmed V and J ends, which lost 5 bases and 8 bases, there was a span of 19 bases. This CDR3 is 15 amino acids long. Germline CDR1 SGHTA, CDR2 FQGNSA. The CDR3 nucleotides are TGTGCCAGCAGCCTCCCGGGACATAGGGTCGATGAGCAGTTCTTC. Its protein is CASSLPGHRVDEQFF. Variable domain in full (rest from reference TRBV7-2 and TRBJ2-1): GAGVSQSPSNKVTEKGKDVELRCDPISGHTALYWYRQSLGQGLEFLIYFQGNSAPDKSGLPSDRFSAERTGGSVSTLTIQRTQQEDSAVYLCASSLPGHRVDEQFFGPGTRLTVL.

In its sample, this clone was seen once. The V gene is TRBV5-1, the J gene TRBJ2-7, with D unclear. V lost 2 bases, J lost 1 base, and 4 bases lay in between. Germline V gene sequence: CDR1 SGHRS, CDR2 YFSETQ. The CDR3 extends over 12 amino acids. The CDR3 here is CASSLTSYEQYF. CDR3 nucleotides: TGCGCCAGCAGCTTAACTTCCTACGAGCAGTACTTC.

V gene TRBV6-6 combines with J gene TRBJ2-1; TRBD1 agrees at 9 bases. Germline CDR1 is MNHNY and CDR2 is SVGAGI (reference sequence). Trimming at V came to 5 bases and at J to 9 bases, leaving 11 bases not matched to a gene. This CDR3 region has 15 residues. CDR3 protein: CASSTRDRVVVEQFF. The CDR3 coding sequence is TGTGCCAGCAGTACCCGGGACAGGGTGGTCGTTGAGCAGTTCTTC.

This chain connects TRBV27 to TRBJ2-4; 7 bases line up with TRBD1. V dropped 6 bases and J dropped 6; count of bases not matched to a gene: 11. The CDR3 has 15 amino acids. Germline CDR1 reads MNHEY; CDR2 reads SMNVEV (reference sequence). The CDR3 DNA is TGTGCCAGCAGACCGGCTCCGGGACAGATAAACATTCAGTACTTC. It encodes CASRPAPGQINIQYF.

The chain couples TRBV28 to TRBJ1-1; D gene unclear. Germline-derived CDR1 and CDR2 are MDHEN and SYDVKM. Trimming shortened V by 5 bases and J by 8 bases, and 9 bases separated the two germline ends. The CDR3 extends over 11 amino acids. DNA of the CDR3: TGTGCCAGCAGTCAAAGGAGGGAAGCTTTCTTT. This gives the protein CASSQRREAFF.

This sequence joins TRBV7-9 and TRBJ2-3; TRBD1 matches 8 bases. The CDR3 runs 15 residues. The germline V gene encodes CDR1 SEHNR and CDR2 FQNEAQ (reference sequence). V dropped 5 bases and J dropped 2; count of bases not matched to a gene: 6. CDR3 region: CASSPPGQATDTQYF. The CDR3 DNA follows: TGTGCCAGCAGCCCGCCGGGACAGGCCACAGATACGCAGTATTTT.

This sequence joins TRBV29-1 and TRBJ2-1; the D gene is possibly TRBD1 (5 bases). Deletions cut 0 bases from V and 10 bases from J, with 10 bases between. The CDR3 runs to 12 residues. Germline assignment: CDR1 SQVTM and CDR2 ANQGSEA. CDR3 nucleotides: TGCAGCGTTGAAGATCAAAGGACAGAGCAGTTCTTC. This gives the protein CSVEDQRTEQFF.

J is TRBJ2-1 and V is TRBV2; no definite D call. CDR1 and CDR2 from the germline V gene are SNHLY and FYNNEI. V lost 7 bases, J lost 1 base, and 8 bases lay in between. The CDR3 extends over 13 amino acids. CDR3 loop: CASTDGSYNEQFF. As DNA, the CDR3 is TGTGCCAGCACAGACGGGTCCTACAATGAGCAGTTCTTC.

The chain carries TRBV10-2 and TRBJ1-4; no firm D call. V shed 3 bases and J shed 6 bases, with 14 bases lying between them. In germline, CDR1 is WSHSY, CDR2 SAAADI. This CDR3 is 15 amino acids long. The CDR3 nucleotides read TGCGCCAGCAGTGAAGGCAGCGACGGCTATGAAAAACTGTTTTTT. Translating gives CASSEGSDGYEKLFF.

V is TRBV5-8 and J is TRBJ1-4; D not certain. V shed 1 base and J shed 8 bases, with 12 bases lying between them. Germline values: CDR1 SGHTS, CDR2 YDEGEE. This CDR3 has 14 amino acids. The chain's CDR3 is CASSLLYDYEKLFF. The CDR3 bases are TGTGCCAGCAGCTTGTTATACGACTACGAAAAACTGTTTTTT.

The gene calls are TRBV19 and TRBJ1-2; D is unresolved. Germline CDR1 reads LNHDA; CDR2 reads SQIVND (reference sequence). There are 16 residues in the CDR3. Trimming shortened V by 1 base and J by 6 bases, and 18 bases separated the two germline ends. The CDR3 nucleotides are TGTGCCAGTAGTATAGTTTTGTACAGCTTTCAAGATGGCTACACCTTC. This sequence encodes CASSIVLYSFQDGYTF.

The chain recombines TRBV6-5 with TRBJ2-7, with 7 bases matching TRBD1. Germline V gene sequence: CDR1 MNHEY, CDR2 SVGAGI. The V and J ends lost 6 bases and 1 base, in that order; junction bases with no gene match: 6. CDR3 length: 14 amino acids. The CDR3 here is CASSRGTDSYEQYF. The CDR3 DNA is TGTGCCAGCAGCCGTGGGACAGATTCCTACGAGCAGTACTTC.

The chain joins TRBV19 to TRBJ2-1, with 12 positions matching TRBD2. Germline trimming cut 3 bases from V and 3 bases from J; bases unmatched to any gene: 6. Germline V gives CDR1 LNHDA, CDR2 SQIVND (reference sequence). The CDR3 runs to 17 residues. The CDR3 DNA reads as TGTGCCAGTAGTATTGGGACTAGCGGGCCATTCTACAATGAGCAGTTCTTC. As protein: CASSIGTSGPFYNEQFF.

The chain recombines TRBV7-9 with TRBJ2-7; D is perhaps TRBD1 (5 bases). V lost 4 bases, J lost 3 bases, and 13 bases lay in between. Germline CDR1 reads SEHNR; CDR2 reads FQNEAQ (reference sequence). CDR3 size: 14 residues. The CDR3: CASSSERGSYEQYF. CDR3 coding DNA: TGTGCCAGCAGCTCCGAAAGGGGAAGCTACGAGCAGTACTTC.

The CDR3 reads CASSLSLAGRNEQFF. Written as DNA, the CDR3 is TGTGCCAGCAGCTTATCACTAGCGGGACGGAATGAGCAGTTCTTC. The V call is TRBV7-2, the J call TRBJ2-1; 10 bases are a match to TRBD2. V shed 2 bases and J 7 bases; nucleotides not matched to a gene: 5. This CDR3 is 15 amino acids long. Looked up from germline, CDR1 is SGHTA and CDR2 is FQGNSA. The whole variable domain, filled in from reference TRBV7-2 and TRBJ2-1, reads GAGVSQSPSNKVTEKGKDVELRCDPISGHTALYWYRQSLGQGLEFLIYFQGNSAPDKSGLPSDRFSAERTGGSVSTLTIQRTQQEDSAVYLCASSLSLAGRNEQFFGPGTRLTVL.